A single TCR beta chain is shown here with its context. These data are taken from a study of blood T cell repertoires in COVID-19. Background on the study: Donors in the United States, Italy and Spain gave samples during acute or convalescent COVID-19. Sample material is recorded as cDNA or gDNA derived from T cells, B-cell-depleted T cells, or PBMCs.

In the authors' methods: Amplification of reference gene primers was used by the study to estimate nucleated cell counts. The method was immunoSEQ multiplex PCR; TCRdb's version includes in-frame clones alone and lacks a portion of them. V, J and clone size are taken as reported in that table, and D and trimming were inferred from the DNA itself. The sample lists around 300,000 clones; around four fifths were seen once. This CDR3 has 14 residues. Between the trimmed V and J ends, which lost 0 bases and 4 bases, there was a span of 9 bases. The germline gives CDR1 LGHNA, CDR2 YSLEER. V is TRBV4-3 and J is TRBJ1-2, with D maybe TRBD1 (6 bases). The clonotype was recovered from a woman in her forties or fifties who had recovered from COVID-19. The sample taken for sequencing was peripheral blood. The CDR3 DNA is TGCGCCAGCAGCCAAGACAGGGGTACCTATGGCTACACCTTC. Amino acids: CASSQDRGTYGYTF.